Here is one T cell receptor (beta chain) with its context. Its antigen is still unknown. The length of the CDR3 is 16 residues. The ends lost 4 bases at V and 5 bases at J; junction bases unmatched: 11. Germline values: CDR1 LNHDA, CDR2 SQIVND (reference sequence). Primers for the PCR totalled 60 Vbeta and 13 Jbeta. TCRdb's table, derived via immunoSEQ multiplex PCR, lists solely in-frame clones and lacks some. The sample has 57,000 or so clones, around 72% seen once. This record comes from a study of cytomegalovirus exposure and HLA in healthy donors. General study results and limits: Apart from CMV serostatus, no immune exposure information was available.

The sequencing sample was made of PBMCs. This receptor was identified in a man between 50 and 59 years old in good health and CMV-seropositive. The chain has TRBV19 and TRBJ1-3, with 7 bases fitting TRBD1. The CDR3 loop reads CASSNSPIRGRNTIYF. The CDR3 nucleotides are TGTGCCAGTAGTAATAGTCCGATTAGGGGGCGAAACACCATATATTTT.